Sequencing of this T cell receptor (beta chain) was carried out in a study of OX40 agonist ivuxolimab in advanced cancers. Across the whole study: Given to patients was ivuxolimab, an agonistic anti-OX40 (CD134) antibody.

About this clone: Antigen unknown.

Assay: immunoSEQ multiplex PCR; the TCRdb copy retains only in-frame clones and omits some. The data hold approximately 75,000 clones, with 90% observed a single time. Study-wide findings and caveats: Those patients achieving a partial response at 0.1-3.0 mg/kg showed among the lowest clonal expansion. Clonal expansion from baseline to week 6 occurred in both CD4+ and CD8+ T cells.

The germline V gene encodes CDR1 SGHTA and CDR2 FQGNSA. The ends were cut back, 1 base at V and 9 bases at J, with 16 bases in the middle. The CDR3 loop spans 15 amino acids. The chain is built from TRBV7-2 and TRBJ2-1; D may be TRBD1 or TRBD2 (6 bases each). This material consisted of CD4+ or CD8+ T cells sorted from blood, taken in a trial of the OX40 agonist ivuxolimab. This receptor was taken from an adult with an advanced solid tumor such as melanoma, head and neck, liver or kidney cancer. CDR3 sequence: CASSLDRTGGGEQFF. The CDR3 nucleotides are TGTGCCAGCAGCTTAGATCGGACCGGGGGCGGTGAGCAGTTCTTC.